Shown below are 14 T cell receptor beta chains from a single sample sequenced in a study of T cells in Graves' hyperthyroidism and ophthalmopathy. Amplified TCR beta CDR3 regions came from RNA transcripts. The HTBI primer set served for first-round RT-PCR of the TCR CDR3. TCRdb re-derived calls from the multiplex PCR reads in MiXCR, one entry per CDR3 protein. The data show 370,000 or so distinct CDR3 sequences, more than 15% seen once. The sample comprised blood. These TCRs come from a woman between 18 and 30 years old with Graves' hyperthyroidism that later progressed to Graves' ophthalmopathy.

The chain has TRBV4-1 and TRBJ1-2; D is undetermined. V lost 0 bases and J 7 bases, leaving 6 bases between the germline ends. Germline V gives CDR1 MGHRA, CDR2 YSYEKL. This CDR3 spans 12 amino acids. The CDR3 loop reads CASSQDWGGYTF. The CDR3 DNA reads as TGCGCCAGCAGCCAAGATTGGGGTGGCTACACCTTC.

The sample holds many counts of this clonotype. The V and J genes are TRBV12-3 or TRBV12-4 and TRBJ2-7; tentatively, D is TRBD2 (6 bases). CDR3 size: 13 residues. Trimming removed 7 bases from V and 6 bases from J, with 16 bases in between. The CDR3 loop is CASNTGAGGEQYF. The DNA for the CDR3 is TGTGCCAGCAACACCGGGGCCGGGGGCGAGCAGTACTTC.

At least ten counts were recorded for this clonotype. The chain uses TRBV28 and TRBJ2-3; the D gene is possibly TRBD1 (5 bases). With 7 bases removed from V and 3 bases from J, the gap between germline ends came to 8 bases. The CDR3 has 12 residues. Germline CDR1 and CDR2: MDHEN and SYDVKM. The CDR3 nucleotides read TGTGCCAGCAAGGGGTGGACAGATACGCAGTATTTT. This sequence encodes CASKGWTDTQYF.

The V call is TRBV2, the J call TRBJ2-7; 12 positions match TRBD2. Looked up from germline, CDR1 is SNHLY and CDR2 is FYNNEI. The V and J ends lost 9 bases and 9 bases, in that order; junction bases with no gene match: 9. CDR3 length: 13 amino acids. The CDR3 region has the DNA TGTGCCAGGAGCTCTCTAGCGGGAGGGCCGCAGTACTTC. Encoded protein: CARSSLAGGPQYF.

This clonotype was seen many times. The gene calls are TRBV24-1 and TRBJ1-1; D remains ambiguous. The germline CDR1 and CDR2 sequences are KGHDR and SFDVKD. The CDR3 loop spans 12 amino acids. Deletions cut 8 bases from V and 7 bases from J, with 13 bases between. The chain's CDR3 is CATTGRNDEAFF. CDR3 bases: TGTGCCACCACCGGCAGGAATGATGAAGCTTTCTTT.

On this clonotype itself: With a much larger clone just one base away, this may be a read error. The V and J genes are TRBV3-1 and TRBJ2-2; no clear D. Germline V gene lookup returns CDR1 LGHDT and CDR2 YNNKEL (reference sequence). This CDR3 contains 16 residues. The V gene lost 1 base and the J gene lost 3 bases, with 12 bases spanning the gap. The CDR3: CASSQVLQMDTGELFF. As DNA, the CDR3 is TGTGCCAGCAGCCAAGTTTTGCAGATGGACACCGGGGAGCTGTTTTTT.

This clonotype was observed a handful of times. The V and J genes are TRBV12-3 or TRBV12-4 and TRBJ2-3; D not resolved. Trimming left V 4 bases short and J 2 bases short, with 10 bases between. The CDR3 spans 14 residues. The CDR3 region has the DNA TGTGCCAGCAGTTCCACGAGCGACACAGATACGCAGTATTTT. Translation: CASSSTSDTDTQYF.

There are a few counts of this clonotype. This chain uses TRBV3-1 with TRBJ1-2; unclear D gene. V shed 4 bases and J shed 7 bases, with 13 bases lying between them. From germline, CDR1 is LGHDT and CDR2 YNNKEL (reference sequence). The CDR3 sequence is 13 residues long. The CDR3 sequence is CASSRRVTGGYTF. In DNA form, the CDR3 reads TGTGCCAGCAGCCGTCGGGTAACCGGTGGCTACACCTTC. The full variable domain, completed using reference TRBV3-1 and TRBJ1-2, is DTAVSQTPKYLVTQMGNDKSIKCEQNLGHDTMYWYKQDSKKFLKIMFSYNNKELIINETVPNRFSPKSPDKAHLNLHINSLELGDSAVYFCASSRRVTGGYTFGSGTRLTVV.

This clonotype turned up a few times. The chain employs TRBV7-6 and TRBJ2-5, with D possibly TRBD1 on 5 matching bases. CDR1 and CDR2 from the germline V gene are SGHVS and FNYEAQ. The CDR3 length is 15 residues. V lost 5 bases and J 2 bases, leaving 15 bases between the germline ends. CDR3 in amino acids: CASSPRHGAQETQYF. For the CDR3, the DNA is TGTGCCAGCAGCCCCAGGCATGGGGCACAAGAGACCCAGTACTTC.

The chain employs TRBV24-1 and TRBJ2-7; possible D gene TRBD1, 6 bases. Trimming cost V 0 bases and J 5 bases, with 10 bases left between them. Looked up from germline, CDR1 is KGHDR and CDR2 is SFDVKD. The CDR3 loop spans 14 amino acids. The CDR3 loop is CATSDLEQGDEQYF. In DNA form, the CDR3 reads TGTGCCACCAGTGATTTGGAACAGGGAGACGAGCAGTACTTC.

The chain couples TRBV20-1 to TRBJ1-1; D remains ambiguous. Germline V gene lookup returns CDR1 DFQATT and CDR2 SNEGSKA (reference sequence). Trimming removed 4 bases at V and 4 bases at J, with 10 bases between. The CDR3 spans 12 residues. CDR3 in amino acids: CSATQLSTEAFF. The CDR3 DNA follows: TGCAGTGCTACCCAGTTGTCCACTGAAGCTTTCTTT.

This clonotype has a count of ten or more. The gene calls are TRBV6-2 or TRBV6-3 and TRBJ2-1; 14 bases line up with TRBD2. The ends lost 7 bases at V and 0 bases at J; junction bases unmatched: 11. This CDR3 comprises 19 residues. From germline, CDR1 is MNHEY and CDR2 SVGEGT. The CDR3 loop reads CASKRGWTSGRSSYNEQFF. The CDR3 nucleotides are TGTGCCAGCAAAAGGGGGTGGACTAGCGGGAGGAGCTCCTACAATGAGCAGTTCTTC.

The chain employs TRBV7-9 and TRBJ2-1, with 9 bases matching TRBD2. The CDR3 length is 13 residues. CDR1 is SEHNR, CDR2 FQNEAQ, per germline (reference sequence). V lost 5 bases to trimming and J lost 7 bases; unmatched junction nucleotides: 3. For the CDR3, the DNA is TGTGCCAGCAGCCGGACTAGCGTGAATGAGCAGTTCTTC. The encoded protein is CASSRTSVNEQFF. The variable domain in full, completed from reference TRBV7-9 and TRBJ2-1, reads DTGVSQNPRHKITKRGQNVTFRCDPISEHNRLYWYRQTLGQGPEFLTYFQNEAQLEKSRLLSDRFSAERPKGSFSTLEIQRTEQGDSAMYLCASSRTSVNEQFFGPGTRLTVL.

This clonotype showed up just once. It may be a read error: a sequence one base away is much more abundant. The rearrangement joins TRBV27 to TRBJ2-5; 8 bases are a match to TRBD1. CDR3 length: 16 amino acids. Germline-derived CDR1 and CDR2 are MNHEY and SMNVEV (reference sequence). CDR3 sequence: CARSLGTGLYQETQYF. The CDR3 DNA reads as TGTGCCAGAAGTTTGGGGACAGGACTGTACCAAGAGACCCAGTACTTC.